This entry describes one TCR beta chain. CDR3 length equals 15 residues. The germline V gene encodes CDR1 SGHAT and CDR2 FQNNGV. V shed 5 bases and J 7 bases; nucleotides not matched to a gene: 8. Participants' own reports of clinical history determined their cohort assignment. The sample is drawn from a study of blood T cell repertoires in COVID-19. Study in general: All recovered Cohort 3 donors got two negative PCRs, got clearance, or saw symptom resolution. Collection of acute and convalescent COVID-19 samples took place in the United States, Italy and Spain.

Source study methods: Counts of nucleated cells, estimated from reference gene primer amplification, were obtained. The data were produced by immunoSEQ multiplex PCR, yet TCRdb's version contains in-frame clones alone and is incomplete. Clonal size and the V and J genes are those of that table, whereas D and trimming came from the DNA. Of hundreds of thousands of clones in the sample, approximately 90% are singletons; the top ten hold 2% to 2.5%. The specimen was PBMCs or T cells enriched from blood (not recorded which). The TCR was taken from a woman in her sixties or seventies in a cohort exposed to, infected with or recovered from COVID-19 (not recorded which). The chain couples TRBV11-2 to TRBJ2-1, with 10 bases lining up with TRBD1. The CDR3 DNA is TGTGCCAGCAGCCGTCGGGGGACAGGGGAAAATGAGCAGTTCTTC. Amino acid sequence: CASSRRGTGENEQFF.